This is a list of T cell receptor beta chains from one sample in a study of OX40 agonist ivuxolimab in advanced cancers. Repertoires were generated with immunoSEQ multiplex PCR, while TCRdb's copy carries only in-frame clones and drops some. The repertoire includes roughly 75,000 clones, more than 85% of them detected once, and approximately 0.99% sits in the top ten. Sequences were derived from CD4+ or CD8+ T cells sorted from blood, sampled in a trial of the OX40 agonist ivuxolimab. Every receptor here comes from an adult with an advanced solid tumor such as melanoma, head and neck, liver or kidney cancer. The CDR3 runs from the conserved cysteine through the conserved F or W. D genes are given only for firm matches. Expanded clones get a size class; other rows say once, few or many, or leave the size out.

j_call	v_call	cdr3_length	d_call	clone_size	cdr3_aa	cdr3_nt
TRBJ2-3	TRBV7-2	14	TRBD2	once	CASSQTSGRVTQYF	TGTGCCAGCAGCCAGACTAGCGGGAGAGTGACGCAGTATTTT
TRBJ2-7	TRBV7-2	14	NA	NA	CASSPDRVVYEQYF	TGTGCCAGCAGCCCGGACAGAGTAGTCTACGAGCAGTACTTC
TRBJ1-5	TRBV6-1	13	NA	NA	CASSLEENQPQHF	TGTGCCAGCAGTTTGGAGGAAAATCAGCCCCAGCATTTT
TRBJ2-3	TRBV30	15	NA	NA	CAWSVGSSSTDTQYF	TGTGCCTGGAGTGTAGGGTCCAGTTCCACAGATACGCAGTATTTT
TRBJ2-3	TRBV5-1	14	NA	NA	CASSLGWETDTQYF	TGCGCCAGCAGCTTAGGGTGGGAGACAGATACGCAGTATTTT
TRBJ2-3	TRBV4-3	17	NA	NA	CASSQDPRGARSDTQYF	TGCGCCAGCAGCCAAGATCCCCGCGGGGCCCGCTCAGATACGCAGTATTTT
TRBJ2-7	TRBV5-6	15	TRBD1	NA	CASSRGQGSSYEQYF	TGTGCCAGCAGCCGGGGACAGGGCTCGTCCTACGAGCAGTACTTC
TRBJ2-1	TRBV7-2	15	TRBD2	NA	CASSFGGREVDEQFF	TGTGCCAGCAGCTTTGGCGGGCGGGAGGTAGATGAGCAGTTCTTC
TRBJ2-2	TRBV5-1	16	TRBD1	NA	CASSLKQGKGTGELFF	TGCGCCAGCAGCTTGAAACAGGGGAAGGGGACCGGGGAGCTGTTTTTT
TRBJ1-4	TRBV30	14	NA	few	CAWIGKSGGEKLFF	TGTGCCTGGATTGGGAAGTCCGGAGGGGAAAAACTGTTTTTT